Given below is one TCR beta chain in context. Sequencing used immunoSEQ multiplex PCR; TCRdb keeps in-frame clones, though not all of them. The table shows about 100,000 clones, with 65% to 85% occurring only once. PCR or immunohistochemistry showed mismatch repair deficiency in every enrolled patient. This CDR3 has 11 amino acids. Germline V gene data show CDR1 as SGHTA and CDR2 as FQGNSA. Trimming took 7 bases from V and 14 from J, leaving 15 bases between them. These data belong to a study of PD-1 blockade in mismatch repair-deficient tumors. The TCR comes from an adult with mismatch repair-deficient cancer. The starting material was peripheral blood, obtained 36 weeks after starting pembrolizumab. This chain joins TRBV7-2 and TRBJ2-1; D possibly corresponds to TRBD1 (5 bases). CDR3 sequence (DNA): TGTGCCAGCACCTTCAGTAGGGGCGAGTTCTTC. Translated: CASTFSRGEFF.